These T cell receptor beta chains were read from a single sample in a study of T-cell reconstitution after alpha-beta-depleted transplantation in children. TCRdb analysed the PCR reads with MiXCR anew, one entry per CDR3 protein. In the table there are approximately 500,000 distinct CDR3 sequences, 27% of which are singletons. This specimen was PBMCs, taken before TCRalphabeta/CD19-depleted stem cell transplant. The receptors originated from a boy less than two years old with Wiskott-Aldrich syndrome, due to receive a stem cell transplant. Both conserved end residues are part of each CDR3. D genes are given only for firm matches. The size of a clone is reported for some rows only, either as once, few or many, or as a class for expanded clones.

TRBJ1-5	13	TRBV20-1	few	NA	CSALIGYNQPQHF	TGCAGTGCTCTGATCGGTTACAATCAGCCCCAGCATTTT
TRBJ2-3	14	TRBV5-6	few	NA	CASSQRQGTDTQYF	TGTGCCAGCAGCCAAAGACAGGGCACAGATACGCAGTATTTT
TRBJ2-7	16	TRBV5-1	few	NA	CASSPFTDRISYEQYF	TGCGCCAGCAGCCCCTTCACGGACAGAATCTCCTACGAGCAGTACTTC
TRBJ2-7	15	TRBV19	NA	NA	CASSIVGAEFYEQYF	TGTGCCAGTAGTATAGTAGGGGCGGAGTTCTACGAGCAGTACTTC
TRBJ2-3	16	TRBV21-1	NA	NA	CASSKVCDRGTDTQYF	TGTGCCAGCAGCAAAGTTTGTGACAGAGGCACAGATACGCAGTATTTT
TRBJ2-5	12	TRBV10-3	few	NA	CAIKSVGETQYF	TGTGCCATCAAATCCGTTGGGGAGACCCAGTACTTC
TRBJ2-7	14	TRBV27	NA	NA	CASSLSRGSREQYF	TGTGCCAGCAGTTTAAGTCGGGGTTCAAGAGAGCAGTACTTC
TRBJ2-5	15	TRBV6-1	few	NA	CASSLRGAHQETQYF	TGTGCCAGCAGTCTCCGGGGGGCCCACCAAGAGACCCAGTACTTC
TRBJ1-5	14	TRBV5-1	NA	TRBD1	CASSDGQGLQPQHF	TGCGCCAGCAGCGATGGACAGGGACTCCAGCCCCAGCATTTT
TRBJ2-7	13	TRBV5-1	many	TRBD1	CASRTGQSYEQYF	TGCGCCAGCCGCACGGGACAGTCCTACGAGCAGTACTTC
TRBJ2-1	14	TRBV11-3	NA	NA	CASSLEDSLSEQFF	TGTGCCAGCAGCTTAGAGGATAGCCTTAGTGAGCAGTTCTTC
TRBJ2-6	14	TRBV5-1	NA	NA	CASVLRSGANVLTF	TGCGCCAGCGTTCTGAGATCTGGGGCCAACGTCCTGACTTTC
TRBJ2-2	12	TRBV5-1	NA	NA	CASSLETRELFF	TGCGCCAGCAGCCTGGAAACCCGGGAGCTGTTTTTT
TRBJ2-7	14	TRBV7-9	NA	TRBD1	CASSYTDRAYEQYF	TGTGCCAGCAGCTACACCGACAGGGCCTACGAGCAGTACTTC
TRBJ2-1	17	TRBV27	once	TRBD2	CASSLLPLAGGPREQFF	TGTGCCAGCAGTTTACTCCCGCTAGCGGGAGGGCCTCGGGAGCAGTTCTTC
TRBJ1-1	13	TRBV12-3/TRBV12-4	NA	NA	CASRFMSGGRAFF	TGTGCCAGCAGATTTATGAGCGGCGGACGGGCTTTCTTT
TRBJ1-5	14	TRBV9	NA	NA	CASSVGGINQPQHF	TGTGCCAGCAGCGTAGGAGGGATTAATCAGCCCCAGCATTTT
TRBJ1-5	16	TRBV28	NA	NA	CASSLWGVYSNQPQHF	TGTGCCAGCAGTTTATGGGGGGTTTATAGCAATCAGCCCCAGCATTTT
TRBJ1-5	15	TRBV24-1	NA	NA	CATSGNREVGQPQHF	TGTGCCACCAGCGGGAACAGGGAGGTGGGACAGCCCCAGCATTTT
TRBJ2-2	14	TRBV29-1	few	TRBD1	CSVGQGKNTGELFF	TGCAGCGTTGGACAGGGAAAAAACACCGGGGAGCTGTTTTTT
TRBJ2-4	13	TRBV2	NA	NA	CASSTGTANSQYF	TGTGCCAGCAGCACCGGGACGGCAAACAGTCAGTACTTC
TRBJ1-4	14	TRBV12-3/TRBV12-4	NA	NA	CASSSGKTNEKLFF	TGTGCCAGCAGTTCCGGGAAAACTAATGAAAAACTGTTTTTT
TRBJ2-3	13	TRBV5-1	NA	NA	CASSNDGSSTQYF	TGCGCCAGCAGCAATGATGGCTCGTCGACGCAGTATTTT
TRBJ2-4	15	TRBV14	many	NA	CASSQAQQAKNIQYF	TGTGCCAGCAGCCAAGCACAGCAAGCCAAAAACATTCAGTACTTC
TRBJ2-7	15	TRBV6-5	NA	TRBD2	CASSYSWSGTGEQYF	TGTGCCAGCAGTTACTCTTGGAGCGGGACTGGCGAGCAGTACTTC
TRBJ2-7	13	TRBV5-1	NA	NA	CASSPWPSYEQYF	TGCGCCAGCAGCCCCTGGCCTTCCTACGAGCAGTACTTC
TRBJ2-7	14	TRBV11-3	NA	TRBD2	CASSPLAGGIEQYF	TGTGCCAGCAGCCCACTAGCGGGAGGAATCGAGCAGTACTTC
TRBJ1-4	13	TRBV30	NA	NA	CAWSERPNEKLFF	TGTGCCTGGAGTGAACGACCTAATGAAAAACTGTTTTTT
TRBJ2-5	16	TRBV7-3	few	TRBD2	CASSSGLAGDQETQYF	TGTGCCAGCAGCTCAGGACTAGCGGGCGATCAAGAGACCCAGTACTTC
TRBJ2-1	12	TRBV29-1	NA	TRBD2	CSAGGANNEQFF	TGCAGCGCCGGGGGGGCCAACAATGAGCAGTTCTTC
TRBJ2-1	14	TRBV5-1	NA	TRBD1	CASSLGGQGDEQFF	TGCGCCAGCAGCTTGGGCGGACAGGGGGATGAGCAGTTCTTC
TRBJ2-2	15	TRBV3-1	NA	NA	CASSQGTRNTGELFF	TGTGCCAGCAGCCAAGGGACAAGGAACACCGGGGAGCTGTTTTTT
TRBJ2-2	15	TRBV5-1	NA	NA	CASSPQWTLTGELFF	TGCGCCAGCAGCCCGCAATGGACCCTTACCGGGGAGCTGTTTTTT
TRBJ1-1	16	TRBV5-1	once	NA	CASSLEVGSLNTEAFF	TGCGCCAGCAGCTTGGAGGTAGGCAGTCTGAACACTGAAGCTTTCTTT
TRBJ2-5	17	TRBV5-5	few	TRBD2	CASSLVASGRLRETQYF	TGTGCCAGCAGCTTGGTAGCTAGCGGGAGACTCAGAGAGACCCAGTACTTC
TRBJ1-1	13	TRBV5-8	few	NA	CASSSNTNTEAFF	TGTGCCAGCAGCTCAAACACGAACACTGAAGCTTTCTTT
TRBJ1-3	13	TRBV20-1	few	NA	CSARWRGENTIYF	TGCAGTGCTAGATGGCGAGGAGAAAACACCATATATTTT
TRBJ2-3	16	TRBV5-1	NA	TRBD2	CASTFRTSGSTDTQYF	TGCGCCAGCACCTTTCGGACTAGCGGAAGCACAGATACGCAGTATTTT
TRBJ1-1	16	TRBV5-1	NA	NA	CASTNLAPGLNTEAFF	TGCGCCAGCACGAATCTGGCACCAGGACTGAACACTGAAGCTTTCTTT
TRBJ2-1	11	TRBV28	NA	NA	CASSGWDEQFF	TGTGCCAGCTCCGGGTGGGATGAGCAGTTCTTC
TRBJ2-7	14	TRBV20-1	NA	NA	CSAPGTTFPYEQYF	TGCAGTGCCCCCGGGACCACGTTTCCCTACGAGCAGTACTTC
TRBJ2-3	15	TRBV20-1	NA	NA	CSGPGPKRTTDTQYF	TGCAGTGGACCGGGCCCGAAAAGGACCACAGATACGCAGTATTTT
TRBJ2-1	12	TRBV20-1	NA	NA	CSAPRRDNEQFF	TGCAGTGCTCCCCGCAGGGACAATGAGCAGTTCTTC
TRBJ2-7	13	TRBV5-1	few	TRBD1	CASNLGTGGEQYF	TGCGCCAGCAACTTAGGGACAGGGGGCGAGCAGTACTTC
TRBJ2-1	18	TRBV29-1	few	TRBD2	CSVEDPEAGGRSYNEQFF	TGCAGCGTTGAAGATCCGGAAGCGGGAGGGCGTTCCTACAATGAGCAGTTCTTC
TRBJ2-5	15	TRBV4-1	NA	TRBD2	CASSPQTLAGETQYF	TGCGCCAGCAGTCCTCAAACGTTAGCGGGAGAGACCCAGTACTTC